The 11 T cell receptor beta chains below were found in one sample sequenced in a study of T cells after yellow fever vaccination. TCRdb itself ran the 5' RACE reads through MiXCR, one entry per CDR3 protein. The profile shows 100,000 to 150,000 distinct CDR3 sequences, about 8.4% of them singletons. Sequenced material: CD8+ T cells sorted from PBMCs, taken on the day of the yellow fever booster vaccination. The receptor source for this set is a man younger than 35 who received the YFV17D yellow fever vaccine.

The CDR3 DNA follows: TGTGCCAGTGAGGAGGTGGGGGCACTCTCCCCCCTCTACAATGAGCAGTTCTTC. It specifies CASEEVGALSPLYNEQFF. This rearrangement joins TRBV5-5 to TRBJ2-1; a weak D match, TRBD1 (6 bases). Trimming stripped 8 bases from V and 3 bases from J, with 27 bases between. The V gene's germline CDR1 is SGHKS and CDR2 YYEKEE (reference sequence). The CDR3 extends over 18 amino acids.

The chain employs TRBV19 and TRBJ1-3; unclear D gene. The CDR3 has 16 residues. The V end lost 2 bases, the J end lost 0 bases, and 11 bases lay between the germline ends. Germline V CDR1 and CDR2: LNHDA, SQIVND (reference sequence). For the CDR3, the DNA is TGTGCCAGTAGTATATACGACACCGGCTCTGGAAACACCATATATTTT. Protein sequence: CASSIYDTGSGNTIYF.

The chain has TRBV5-4 and TRBJ1-6, with D possibly being TRBD1 (5 bases). The CDR3 runs 14 residues. The germline V and J ends were trimmed by 3 bases and 7 bases, with 11 bases remaining between them. CDR1 is SGHNT, CDR2 YYREEE, per germline (reference sequence). CDR3 DNA: TGTGCCAGCAGCTCGAGGGGTTGGAATTCACCCCTCCACTTT. Its protein is CASSSRGWNSPLHF.

This clonotype was recorded a few times. The V gene is TRBV5-1, the J gene TRBJ2-3, with a tentative D call TRBD1 (5 bases). The germline gives CDR1 SGHRS, CDR2 YFSETQ. V lost 2 bases and J 1 base, leaving 8 bases between the germline ends. This CDR3 contains 14 residues. CDR3: CASSFTGGTDTQYF. The CDR3 DNA follows: TGCGCCAGCAGCTTCACAGGCGGCACAGATACGCAGTATTTT.

The chain couples TRBV4-3 to TRBJ2-6; TRBD1 agrees at 8 bases. The CDR3 has 19 residues. Per germline, CDR1 LGHNA and CDR2 YSLEER. The V segment lost 5 bases and the J segment 0 bases; nucleotides outside the gene matches: 12. Here the CDR3 DNA reads TGCGCCAGCAGCGAAGCGCCGGGACAGGTTCGCTCTGGGGCCAACGTCCTGACTTTC. Translating gives CASSEAPGQVRSGANVLTF.

This clonotype was detected a few times. Here the CDR3 DNA reads TGTGCCAGCAGCCAAGATCTGTGGACTACGAACACTGAAGCTTTCTTT. It is translated as CASSQDLWTTNTEAFF. The chain employs TRBV4-2 and TRBJ1-1; D is unclear. Between the trimmed V and J ends, which lost 0 bases and 1 base, there was a span of 12 bases. Looked up from germline, CDR1 is LGHNA and CDR2 is YNFKEQ. The length of the CDR3 is 16 residues.

This clonotype was counted a few times. The V call is TRBV7-9, the J call TRBJ2-2; a possible D gene is TRBD2 (6 bases). Trimming shortened V by 6 bases and J by 4 bases, and 18 bases separated the two germline ends. Germline V gives CDR1 SEHNR, CDR2 FQNEAQ (reference sequence). The CDR3 loop spans 16 amino acids. The DNA for the CDR3 is TGTGCCAGCAGTTCGCAAGCGGGCTATACCACCGGGGAGCTGTTTTTT. Protein sequence: CASSSQAGYTTGELFF. Looking up the rest from reference TRBV7-9 and TRBJ2-2 gives the full variable domain: DTGVSQNPRHKITKRGQNVTFRCDPISEHNRLYWYRQTLGQGPEFLTYFQNEAQLEKSRLLSDRFSAERPKGSFSTLEIQRTEQGDSAMYLCASSSQAGYTTGELFFGEGSRLTVL.

J is TRBJ2-5 and V is TRBV3-1; D is ambiguous. This CDR3 spans 13 amino acids. Looked up from germline, CDR1 is LGHDT and CDR2 is YNNKEL (reference sequence). V lost 4 bases and J lost 3, with 9 bases in between. CDR3 loop: CASSLRSEETQYF. CDR3 nucleotides: TGTGCCAGCAGCCTACGATCAGAAGAGACCCAGTACTTC.

The chain links TRBV29-1 to TRBJ1-1; D is uncertain. The CDR3 runs to 13 residues. V lost 2 bases and J 11 bases, leaving 18 bases between the germline ends. The germline V gene encodes CDR1 SQVTM and CDR2 ANQGSEA. The CDR3 loop reads CSVEPSFGRGAFF. The CDR3 bases are TGCAGCGTTGAACCTTCTTTCGGGCGCGGGGCTTTCTTT.

This clonotype was recorded a few times. The V and J genes are TRBV15 and TRBJ2-2; D call uncertain. The CDR3 spans 13 residues. The V and J ends lost 2 bases and 6 bases respectively, with 7 bases between them. Looked up from germline, CDR1 is LNHNV and CDR2 is YYDKDF (reference sequence). CDR3 sequence reads: CATSRTTPGELFF. Written as DNA, the CDR3 is TGTGCCACCAGCAGAACCACCCCCGGGGAGCTGTTTTTT.

This clonotype was detected a few times. V is TRBV19 and J is TRBJ1-5; D is possibly TRBD1 (6 bases). The V gene's germline CDR1 is LNHDA and CDR2 SQIVND (reference sequence). CDR3 length: 15 amino acids. Trimming left V 3 bases short and J 5 bases short, with 14 bases between. CDR3 nucleotides: TGTGCCAGTAGTATCAGGACAGTCGCCCATCAGCCCCAGCATTTT. Its protein is CASSIRTVAHQPQHF.